The rows below give T cell receptor beta chains drawn from one sample of a study of shared clonotypes between healthy human individuals. TCRdb keeps only in-frame clones here, not all; method: immunoSEQ multiplex PCR. Altogether millions of clones are present, more than 85% being singletons, with the ten largest covering roughly 1.7%. The sequencing sample was made of naive CD8+ T cells from PBMCs. Receptors were obtained from a man younger than 30 in good health. Some clones in this sample may be carry-over from other donors' samples. CDR3s include the opening cysteine and the closing phenylalanine or tryptophan. Fields, in order: D gene, CDR3 length, J gene, clone size, V gene, CDR3 protein, CDR3 DNA. D genes are given only for firm matches. Where a row states a size, it is once, few, many or the class of an expanded clone; other rows omit it.

. | 12 | TRBJ2-5 | . | TRBV10-3 | CAISGEEETQYF | TGTGCCATCAGTGGGGAAGAAGAGACCCAGTACTTC
. | 15 | TRBJ2-7 | . | TRBV7-9 | CASSLRSQVTYEQYF | TGTGCCAGCAGCTTAAGGTCGCAAGTTACCTACGAGCAGTACTTC
. | 14 | TRBJ2-6 | . | TRBV9 | CASTPTAGANVLTF | TGTGCCAGCACCCCGACAGCTGGGGCCAACGTCCTGACTTTC
. | 13 | TRBJ1-2 | . | TRBV15 | CATSSNTADGYTF | TGTGCCACCAGCAGTAATACAGCCGATGGCTACACCTTC
TRBD2 | 17 | TRBJ2-1 | . | TRBV27 | CASSILEAGGVNNEQFF | TGTGCCAGCAGTATCCTAGAGGCGGGAGGGGTCAACAATGAGCAGTTCTTC
. | 14 | TRBJ2-3 | . | TRBV7-8 | CASSASALTDTQYF | TGTGCCAGCAGCGCCTCCGCATTAACAGATACGCAGTATTTT
TRBD2 | 16 | TRBJ2-1 | . | TRBV10-1 | CASSEGTSPYYNEQFF | TGCGCCAGCAGTGAGGGGACTAGCCCATACTACAATGAGCAGTTCTTC
. | 15 | TRBJ2-3 | once | TRBV9 | CASSVLRVSTDTQYF | TGTGCCAGCAGCGTCCTTCGGGTTAGCACAGATACGCAGTATTTT
TRBD1 | 14 | TRBJ2-7 | . | TRBV10-3 | CAISGGPGGYEQYF | TGTGCCATCAGTGGGGGACCAGGGGGCTACGAGCAGTACTTC
. | 14 | TRBJ2-3 | . | TRBV13 | CASSLGRGTDTQYF | TGTGCCAGCAGCTTAGGACGGGGCACAGATACGCAGTATTTT
. | 13 | TRBJ2-3 | . | TRBV19 | CASSIDRSDTQYF | TGTGCCAGTAGTATAGATCGGTCAGATACGCAGTATTTT
. | 17 | TRBJ2-1 | . | TRBV9 | CASSPAPGRLSSHEQFF | TGTGCCAGCAGCCCTGCTCCGGGACGCCTCTCGTCCCATGAGCAGTTCTTC
. | 15 | TRBJ1-3 | . | TRBV5-8 | CASSFQQNSGNTIYF | TGTGCCAGCAGCTTCCAACAGAACTCTGGAAACACCATATATTTT
TRBD1 | 15 | TRBJ2-2 | . | TRBV4-3 | CASSPDRGNTGELFF | TGCGCCAGCAGCCCCGACAGGGGAAACACCGGGGAGCTGTTTTTT
. | 12 | TRBJ2-3 | . | TRBV7-2 | CASSRRADTQYF | TGTGCCAGCAGCCGGCGGGCAGATACGCAGTATTTT
TRBD1 | 13 | TRBJ2-7 | . | TRBV7-9 | CAIRTGDTYEQYF | TGTGCCATCCGGACAGGGGACACCTACGAGCAGTACTTC
. | 14 | TRBJ2-7 | . | TRBV19 | CASNPRGPNYEQYF | TGTGCCAGTAATCCTCGGGGGCCTAACTACGAGCAGTACTTC
. | 14 | TRBJ2-2 | . | TRBV5-6 | CASSYRDYTGELFF | TGTGCCAGCAGCTACCGGGACTACACCGGGGAGCTGTTTTTT
TRBD2 | 16 | TRBJ2-7 | . | TRBV5-1 | CASTETLAGGPYEQYF | TGCGCCAGCACTGAAACACTAGCGGGAGGACCCTACGAGCAGTACTTC
TRBD2 | 17 | TRBJ2-1 | . | TRBV11-3 | CASSLTGPGLAGNEQFF | TGTGCCAGCAGCCTAACCGGCCCGGGACTAGCGGGGAATGAGCAGTTCTTC
. | 15 | TRBJ1-1 | . | TRBV27 | CASSLFGPEDTEAFF | TGTGCCAGCAGTTTATTCGGGCCGGAGGACACTGAAGCTTTCTTT